This T cell receptor (beta chain) was recovered during a study of a mutant IDH1 vaccine in newly diagnosed glioma. Profiling relied on immunoSEQ multiplex PCR, and the TCRdb table lists in-frame clones only, not all of them. Of roughly 50,000 clones in the sample, 82% were seen once. The time point denotes: week 5, during vaccination. Vaccination used 300 ug of mutant IDH1 20-mer peptide per dose, with topical imiquimod. A word on this clone: Its antigen is still unknown.

Germline lookup yields CDR1 SEHNR and CDR2 FQNEAQ (reference sequence). V trimming: 2 bases; J trimming: 8 bases; junction bases outside the gene matches: 8. The CDR3 consists of 16 residues. Regarding the study as a whole: Immune responses arising from the vaccine appeared in approximately 93% of patients.

This sequence joins TRBV7-9 and TRBJ2-7; TRBD2 matches 14 bases. This sequence was found in a woman between 18 and 30 years old with glioma. Some clones in this sample may be carry-over from other donors' samples. Sequencing was performed on PBMCs, taken from a glioma patient whose treatment included an IDH1 peptide vaccine. CDR3 bases: TGTGCCAGCAGCTTACGTCGGGGACTAGCGGGAGACAAGCAGTACTTC. It yields the protein CASSLRRGLAGDKQYF.